This TCR beta chain was observed in a study of shared clonotypes between healthy human individuals. The ends were cut back, 4 bases at V and 0 bases at J, with 6 bases in the middle. The CDR3 covers 13 residues. Per germline, CDR1 LNHDA and CDR2 SQIVND (reference sequence). Several immunoSEQ 96-well plates shared each subset's DNA, each plate a replicate. Clones were sequenced by immunoSEQ multiplex PCR, and TCRdb holds only the in-frame ones, with some missing. The sample has 730,000 or so clones; more than 70% are singletons. V is TRBV19 and J is TRBJ1-1; no reliable D call. The sequence was collected from a woman in her 30s in good health. The material sequenced was memory CD4+ T cells sorted from blood. The subset: CD45RA-negative fraction. The CDR3 here is CASSTTLNTEAFF. Written as DNA, the CDR3 is TGTGCCAGTAGTACAACCCTGAACACTGAAGCTTTCTTT.